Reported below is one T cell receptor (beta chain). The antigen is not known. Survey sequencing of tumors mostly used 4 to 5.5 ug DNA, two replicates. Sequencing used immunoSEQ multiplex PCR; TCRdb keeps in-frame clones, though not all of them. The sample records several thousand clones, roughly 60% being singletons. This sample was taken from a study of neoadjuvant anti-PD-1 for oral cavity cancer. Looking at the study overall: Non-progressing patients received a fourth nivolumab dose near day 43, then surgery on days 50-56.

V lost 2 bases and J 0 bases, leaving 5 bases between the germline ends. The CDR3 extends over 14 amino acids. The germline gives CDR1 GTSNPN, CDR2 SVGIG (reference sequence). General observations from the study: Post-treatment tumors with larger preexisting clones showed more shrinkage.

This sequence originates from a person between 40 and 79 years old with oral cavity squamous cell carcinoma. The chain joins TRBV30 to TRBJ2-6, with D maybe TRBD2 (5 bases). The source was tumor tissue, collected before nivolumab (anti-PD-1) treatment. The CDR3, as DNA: TGTGCCTGGAGTCGGGACTCTGGGGCCAACGTCCTGACTTTC. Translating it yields CAWSRDSGANVLTF.